This T cell receptor (beta chain) was identified during a study of metastatic and nonmetastatic thyroid tumors. Across the whole study: A comparison of repertoires was made across blood and tumor or nodule tissue from malignant and benign thyroid patients. General study findings and limits: Malignant tumors reportedly showed significantly higher TCR beta diversity than benign nodules in both blood and tumor.

Thyroid surgery had not been preceded by any treatment in any patient. V shed 6 bases and J shed 0 bases, with 15 bases lying between them. Germline lookup yields CDR1 SNHLY and CDR2 FYNNEI. This CDR3 has 16 amino acids. Per the study methods: The authors used CDR3 differences across clinicopathological groups to build a distant-metastasis classifier for papillary thyroid cancer. TCRdb called clones again from the PCR reads with MiXCR. The V and J calls and clone size come from TCRdb's table, not from the authors' own analysis. The table includes tens of thousands of clones, about a third detected once. A note on this clone: Its target is not known.

V gene TRBV2 combines with J gene TRBJ2-1, with D hard to call. The sequence came from a female donor with papillary thyroid cancer or a benign thyroid nodule (not recorded which). Some clones in this sample may be carry-over from other donors' samples. Sequencing was carried out using tumor tissue. This CDR3 is CASSPSSWPSYNEQFF. CDR3 nucleotide sequence: TGTGCCAGCAGCCCATCGAGTTGGCCCTCCTACAATGAGCAGTTCTTC.